The 15 T cell receptor beta chains given below trace back to one sample, sequenced in a study of shared clonotypes between healthy human individuals. Measured with immunoSEQ multiplex PCR; TCRdb has only the in-frame clones, and not every one. Altogether around 690,000 clones are present, roughly 87% being singletons, with the ten largest covering 30% to 40%. Sequencing was performed on memory CD8+ T cells from PBMCs. The subset: CD45RO+ cells pooled with CCR7-negative TemRA cells. Receptors were obtained from a man between 18 and 29 years old in good health. Some clones in this sample may be carry-over from other donors' samples.

This clone came up a few times. The DNA for the CDR3 is TGTGCCAGCAGTTCCCGACAGCTCAATCAGCCCCAGCATTTT. It specifies CASSSRQLNQPQHF. The chain couples TRBV28 to TRBJ1-5; D is possibly TRBD1 (5 bases). Germline V CDR1 and CDR2: MDHEN, SYDVKM. The V end was cut by 4 bases, the J end by 3 bases, with 10 bases between. The CDR3 is 14 amino acids.

The chain uses TRBV28 and TRBJ2-5; D might be TRBD2 (6 bases). The end of the DNA aligns better with TRBJ2-7, so the J call may be wrong. Germline V gene sequence: CDR1 MDHEN, CDR2 SYDVKM. The CDR3 loop spans 17 amino acids. The CDR3 sequence is CASSPSTSSGPDYEQYF. CDR3 DNA sequence: TGTGCCAGCTCTCCCTCGACCTCGAGCGGGCCAGACTACGAGCAGTACTTC.

Notes on this clone: A far more abundant clone sits one base away, making this likely a read error. This sample also contains other DNA sequences that code for the same CDR3. The chain combines TRBV10-2 with TRBJ1-1; D gene unclear. Germline V gives CDR1 WSHSY, CDR2 SAAADI. This CDR3 spans 14 amino acids. The CDR3 here is CASSRAGMNTEAFF. CDR3 bases: TGTGCCAGCAGTCGAGCAGGCATGAACACTGAAGCTTTCTTT.

This clone was seen more than once but under ten times. This chain uses TRBV25-1 with TRBJ1-1, with no clear D. V was pared by 3 bases and J by 1 base, with 9 bases between. CDR3 size: 14 residues. The germline V gene encodes CDR1 MGHDK and CDR2 SYGVNS. The CDR3 spells CASSDRQRNTEAFF. The CDR3 bases are TGTGCCAGCAGTGATCGGCAGAGGAACACTGAAGCTTTCTTT. Complete variable domain (other parts from reference TRBV25-1 and TRBJ1-1): EADIYQTPRYLVIGTGKKITLECSQTMGHDKMYWYQQDPGMELHLIHYSYGVNSTEKGDLSSESTVSRIRTEHFPLTLESARPSHTSQYLCASSDRQRNTEAFFGQGTRLTVV.

V is TRBV25-1 and J is TRBJ1-2; D is ambiguous. Between the trimmed V and J ends, which lost 4 bases and 8 bases, there was a span of 8 bases. CDR1 MGHDK and CDR2 SYGVNS come from the germline V gene. The CDR3 is 11 amino acids. CDR3: CASSAAGGYTF. CDR3 nucleotide sequence: TGTGCCAGCAGTGCTGCTGGGGGCTACACCTTC.

The chain recombines TRBV4-3 with TRBJ2-3; the match to TRBD2 covers 13 bases. The CDR3 loop spans 15 amino acids. V dropped 5 bases and J dropped 7; count of bases not matched to a gene: 6. Germline lookup yields CDR1 LGHNA and CDR2 YSLEER. The CDR3 is CASSVGTSGAHTQYF. The CDR3 coding sequence is TGCGCCAGCAGCGTCGGGACTAGCGGGGCCCATACGCAGTATTTT.

The J gene is TRBJ2-7, the V gene TRBV14; D gene ambiguous. V was pared by 4 bases and J by 7 bases, with 20 bases between. CDR3 size: 15 residues. Germline CDR1 is SGHDN and CDR2 is FVKESK. In DNA, the CDR3 is TGTGCCAGCAGCCCGCGGTCTCCAACCTTGGGTGAGCAGTACTTC. This codes for CASSPRSPTLGEQYF.

The chain couples TRBV28 to TRBJ2-1; TRBD1 matches at 8 bases. The ends lost 6 bases at V and 3 bases at J; junction bases unmatched: 7. The CDR3 spans 15 residues. Germline V gene sequence: CDR1 MDHEN, CDR2 SYDVKM. The CDR3 coding sequence is TGTGCCAGCAGCGAGGACAGGGAATACTACAATGAGCAGTTCTTC. Its translation is CASSEDREYYNEQFF. Based on the CDR3 plus reference TRBV28 and TRBJ2-1, the full variable domain is DVKVTQSSRYLVKRTGEKVFLECVQDMDHENMFWYRQDPGLGLRLIYFSYDVKMKEKGDIPEGYSVSREKKERFSLILESASTNQTSMYLCASSEDREYYNEQFFGPGTRLTVL.

V and J are TRBV19 and TRBJ1-1; D unresolved. V was pared by 7 bases and J by 0 bases, with 12 bases between. The germline gives CDR1 LNHDA, CDR2 SQIVND (reference sequence). The CDR3 has 14 residues. The DNA for the CDR3 is TGTGCCAGTACCTCCTCTTTGATGAACACTGAAGCTTTCTTT. This encodes CASTSSLMNTEAFF.

CDR3 amino acids: CASSTGTGYEQYF. The CDR3 DNA sequence: TGTGCCAGTAGTACCGGGACAGGCTACGAGCAGTACTTC. The V gene is TRBV19, the J gene TRBJ2-7, with 8 bases fitting TRBD1. Germline lookup yields CDR1 LNHDA and CDR2 SQIVND (reference sequence). Trimming took 4 bases from V and 3 from J; bases not matched to a gene: 2. The CDR3 is made up of 13 amino acids.

The genes are TRBV28 and TRBJ1-2, with D possibly being TRBD1 (5 bases). Trimming removed 2 bases from V and 4 bases from J, with 14 bases in between. The germline gives CDR1 MDHEN, CDR2 SYDVKM. The length of the CDR3 is 15 residues. CDR3 in amino acids: CASSLTRTSGYGYTF. In DNA, the CDR3 is TGTGCCAGCAGTTTAACCCGGACATCAGGCTATGGCTACACCTTC.

The chain employs TRBV5-5 and TRBJ1-4; possible D gene TRBD1, 5 bases. Trimming cost V 1 base and J 4 bases, with 8 bases left between them. This CDR3 has 14 amino acids. Germline loops: CDR1 SGHKS, CDR2 YYEKEE (reference sequence). CDR3 nucleotide sequence: TGTGCCAGCAGCTTGACAAGGGGTAATGAAAAACTGTTTTTT. Protein: CASSLTRGNEKLFF.

This clone was picked up one time. The chain combines TRBV11-2 with TRBJ2-7; D is perhaps TRBD2 (5 bases). V was trimmed by 3 bases and J by 0 bases, leaving 18 bases between them. This CDR3 has 17 amino acids. Germline CDR1 and CDR2: SGHAT and FQNNGV. The CDR3 loop reads CASSFPRDSAYSYEQYF. As DNA, the CDR3 is TGTGCCAGCAGCTTTCCCCGGGATAGCGCGTACTCCTACGAGCAGTACTTC.

J is TRBJ2-1 and V is TRBV7-3; a possible D gene is TRBD1 (6 bases). Germline V lookup: CDR1 SGHTA, CDR2 FQGTGA. The CDR3 is 15 residues long. The germline V and J ends were trimmed by 5 bases and 6 bases, with 17 bases remaining between them. The CDR3 sequence is CASSPRGQRVNEQFF. In DNA, the CDR3 is TGTGCCAGCAGCCCAAGAGGACAGCGTGTCAATGAGCAGTTCTTC.

V usage is TRBV7-9 and J usage is TRBJ2-5, with 8 bases matching TRBD1. Germline V gene sequence: CDR1 SEHNR, CDR2 FQNEAQ (reference sequence). The ends lost 5 bases at V and 0 bases at J; junction bases unmatched: 8. CDR3 length: 16 residues. The CDR3 sequence is CASSPDRALYQETQYF. The CDR3 DNA reads as TGTGCCAGCAGCCCGGACAGGGCGCTATACCAAGAGACCCAGTACTTC. The variable domain in full, with the rest retrieved from reference TRBV7-9 and TRBJ2-5, is DTGVSQNPRHKITKRGQNVTFRCDPISEHNRLYWYRQTLGQGPEFLTYFQNEAQLEKSRLLSDRFSAERPKGSFSTLEIQRTEQGDSAMYLCASSPDRALYQETQYFGPGTRLLVL.